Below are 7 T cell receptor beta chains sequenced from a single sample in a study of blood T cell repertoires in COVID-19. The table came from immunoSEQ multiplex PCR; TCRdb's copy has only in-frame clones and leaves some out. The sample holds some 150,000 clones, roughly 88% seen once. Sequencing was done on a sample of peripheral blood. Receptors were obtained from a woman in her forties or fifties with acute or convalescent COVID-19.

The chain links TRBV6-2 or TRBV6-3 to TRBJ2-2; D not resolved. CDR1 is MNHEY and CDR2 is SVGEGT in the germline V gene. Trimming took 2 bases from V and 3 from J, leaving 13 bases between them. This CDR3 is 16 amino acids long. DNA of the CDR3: TGTGCCAGCAGTTACAGAGGCACCGTCGACACCGGGGAGCTGTTTTTT. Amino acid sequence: CASSYRGTVDTGELFF.

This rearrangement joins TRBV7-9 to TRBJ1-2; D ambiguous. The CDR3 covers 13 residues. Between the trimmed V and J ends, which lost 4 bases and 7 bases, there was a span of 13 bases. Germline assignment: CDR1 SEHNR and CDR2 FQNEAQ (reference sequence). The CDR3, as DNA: TGTGCCAGCAGCTCTAATCTCCGGGTTGGCTACACCTTC. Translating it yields CASSSNLRVGYTF.

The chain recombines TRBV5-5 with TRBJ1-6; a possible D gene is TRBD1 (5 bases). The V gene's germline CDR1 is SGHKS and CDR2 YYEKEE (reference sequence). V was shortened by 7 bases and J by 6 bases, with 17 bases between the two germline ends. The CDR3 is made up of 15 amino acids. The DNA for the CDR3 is TGTGCCAGCGGGGCCCCGACAGAATCTAATTCACCCCTCCACTTT. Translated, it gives CASGAPTESNSPLHF.

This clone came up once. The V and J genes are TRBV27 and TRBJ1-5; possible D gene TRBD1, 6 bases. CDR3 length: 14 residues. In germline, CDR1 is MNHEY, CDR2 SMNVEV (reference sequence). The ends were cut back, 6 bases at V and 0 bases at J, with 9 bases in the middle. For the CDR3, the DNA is TGTGCCAGCAGCGGACAGATTAGCAATCAGCCCCAGCATTTT. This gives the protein CASSGQISNQPQHF.

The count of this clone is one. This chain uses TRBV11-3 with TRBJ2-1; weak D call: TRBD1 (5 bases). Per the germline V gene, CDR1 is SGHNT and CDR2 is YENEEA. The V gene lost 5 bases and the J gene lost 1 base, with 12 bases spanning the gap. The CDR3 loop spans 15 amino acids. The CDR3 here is CASSDTGYSYNEQFF. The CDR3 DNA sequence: TGTGCCAGCAGCGATACAGGATATTCCTACAATGAGCAGTTCTTC.

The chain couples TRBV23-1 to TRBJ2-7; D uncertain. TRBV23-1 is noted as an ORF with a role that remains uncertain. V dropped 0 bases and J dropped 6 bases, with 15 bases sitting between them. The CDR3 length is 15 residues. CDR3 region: CASSQSIPAGSEQYF. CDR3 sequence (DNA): TGCGCCAGCAGTCAATCTATCCCTGCCGGGTCCGAGCAGTACTTC.

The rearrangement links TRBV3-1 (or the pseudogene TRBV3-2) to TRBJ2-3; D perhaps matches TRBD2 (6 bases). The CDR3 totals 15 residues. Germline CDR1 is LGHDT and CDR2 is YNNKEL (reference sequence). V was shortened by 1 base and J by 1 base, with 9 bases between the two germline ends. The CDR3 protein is CASSQAGTRTDTQYF. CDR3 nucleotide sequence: TGTGCCAGCAGCCAAGCCGGGACTCGCACAGATACGCAGTATTTT.